The present T cell receptor (beta chain) was sequenced within a study of shared clonotypes between healthy human individuals. Researchers ran the assay at a deep level. Original analysis: Filtering differed since immunoSEQ provided only junctions, with no quality scores. The protocol was immunoSEQ multiplex PCR, while the TCRdb copy is restricted to in-frame clones and leaves out a portion. That table supplies the V and J calls and clone size; D and trimming were determined from the DNA. The repertoire holds more than 2,000,000 clones, with around 94% as singletons. V dropped 5 bases and J dropped 3 bases, with 13 bases sitting between them. Per the germline V gene, CDR1 is SEHNR and CDR2 is FQNEAQ (reference sequence). This CDR3 has 14 residues.

This TCR derives from a young man in good health. This chain uses TRBV7-9 with TRBJ1-2; possibly TRBD1 for D (5 bases). Sequences were obtained from naive CD4+ T cells sorted from blood. The subset was: CD45RA+ positively selected. Here the CDR3 reads CASSPGTAHYGYTF. CDR3 bases: TGTGCCAGCAGCCCCGGGACGGCTCACTATGGCTACACCTTC.